Reported below is one T cell receptor (beta chain). The antigen is not known. These data belong to a study of tumor-infiltrating lymphocytes in primary liver carcinoma. Background on the study: All patients had surgically resected primary liver carcinoma.

CDR3 length: 13 amino acids. With 5 bases removed from V and 6 bases from J, the gap between germline ends came to 12 bases. Germline CDR1 is SGHVS and CDR2 is FQNEAQ. Germline DNA was also extracted, while the blood RNA originated from unsorted whole blood. The patients carried chronic HBV infection and had received no treatment. Preoperatively, approximately 4 milliliters of peripheral blood were collected. Study-level results: Against blood, tumors held a significantly higher top-250-clone fraction (p = 0.039).

TCR beta cDNA was made from 450 to 550 ng total RNA with a constant-region primer. Libraries covering TCR beta were generated through three nested multiplex PCR rounds (using a slightly modified ARM-PCR). In the first two PCR rounds, TRBV1-TRBV30 forward primers were paired with a C-beta reverse primer, and each round lasted around 10 cycles. TCRdb re-analysed the multiplex PCR reads in MiXCR, keeping a single row per CDR3 protein. The sample has over 250,000 distinct CDR3 sequences; about three fifths are singletons. The gene calls are TRBV7-8 and TRBJ2-3; D uncertain. The source material was peripheral blood. The clonotype was recovered from a woman aged 25 to 45 with primary liver carcinoma and hepatitis B virus infection. The CDR3 DNA follows: TGTGCCAGCAGCGCGAGAGAGGATGATACGCAGTATTTT. Encoded protein: CASSAREDDTQYF. The variable domain in full, with the rest retrieved from reference TRBV7-8 and TRBJ2-3, is GAGVSQSPRYKVAKRGQDVALRCDPISGHVSLFWYQQALGQGPEFLTYFQNEAQLDKSGLPSDRFFAERPEGSVSTLKIQRTQQEDSAVYLCASSAREDDTQYFGPGTRLTVL.